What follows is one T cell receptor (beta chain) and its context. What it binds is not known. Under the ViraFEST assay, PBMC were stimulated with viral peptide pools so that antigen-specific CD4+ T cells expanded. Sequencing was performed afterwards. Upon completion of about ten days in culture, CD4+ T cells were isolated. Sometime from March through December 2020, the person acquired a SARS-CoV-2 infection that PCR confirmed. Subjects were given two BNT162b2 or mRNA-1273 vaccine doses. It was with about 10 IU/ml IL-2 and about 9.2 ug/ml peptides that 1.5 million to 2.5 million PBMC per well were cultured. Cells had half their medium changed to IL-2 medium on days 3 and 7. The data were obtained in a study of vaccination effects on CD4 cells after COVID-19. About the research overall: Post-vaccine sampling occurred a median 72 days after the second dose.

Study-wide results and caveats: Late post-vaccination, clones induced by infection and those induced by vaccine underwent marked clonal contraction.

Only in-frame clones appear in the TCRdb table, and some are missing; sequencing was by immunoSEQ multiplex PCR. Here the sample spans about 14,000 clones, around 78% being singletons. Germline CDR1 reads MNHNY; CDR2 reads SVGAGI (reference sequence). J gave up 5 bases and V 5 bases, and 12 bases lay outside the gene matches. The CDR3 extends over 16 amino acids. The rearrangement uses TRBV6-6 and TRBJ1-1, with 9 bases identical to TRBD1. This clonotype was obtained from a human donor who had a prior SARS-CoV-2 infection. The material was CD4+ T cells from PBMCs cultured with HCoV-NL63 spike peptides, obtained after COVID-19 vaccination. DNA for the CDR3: TGTGCCAGCAGTCCATGGACAGGGGATAAGAAAACTGAAGCTTTCTTT. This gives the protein CASSPWTGDKKTEAFF.